This entry is about one T cell receptor (beta chain). Assay used: immunoSEQ multiplex PCR; TCRdb lists only in-frame clones, some missing. The sample contains about 16,000 clones, roughly 45% of which appear only once. After removal of 4 bases from V and 0 bases from J, the junction contained 9 bases not matched to a gene. The CDR3 sequence is 17 residues long. Germline V CDR1 and CDR2: MNHNS, SASEGT. The treatment denotes: 15 Gy SBRT to primary tumor, nephrectomy 4 weeks later. These data are taken from a study of radiation and T cells in renal cell carcinoma. The genes are TRBV6-1 and TRBJ2-3; 8 bases agree with TRBD2. The sequence derives from a woman between 55 and 75 years old with renal cell carcinoma. Here the sequenced sample was tumor tissue, taken from a patient whose treatment included radiotherapy and nephrectomy. The CDR3, as DNA: TGTGCCAGCAGTGGGTTAGCGGGGACCCCTAGCACAGATACGCAGTATTTT. Protein product: CASSGLAGTPSTDTQYF.